This T cell receptor (beta chain) is from a study of blood T cell repertoires in COVID-19. Clones were read by immunoSEQ multiplex PCR, and TCRdb kept only the in-frame ones, dropping some. The sample holds about 55,000 clones, approximately 90% seen once. This receptor was obtained from a man aged 40-55 years with acute or convalescent COVID-19. What was sequenced was peripheral blood.

The CDR3 coding sequence is TGTGCCAGTAGTATCAGGCAGGGGGCCATTCAGCCCCAGCATTTT. This gives the protein CASSIRQGAIQPQHF. The V gene is TRBV19, the J gene TRBJ1-5; 8 nucleotides align to TRBD1. This CDR3 is built from 15 residues. From germline, CDR1 is LNHDA and CDR2 SQIVND (reference sequence). The trim removed 3 bases at V and 6 bases at J, leaving 7 bases unmatched.